The 14 T cell receptor beta chains below all came from one sample that was sequenced in a study of blood T cell repertoires in COVID-19 (dated by TCRdb to the early 2020s). Libraries were built with the immunoSEQ multiplex PCR assay. Imported from immuneACCESS, the table was reduced by TCRdb to in-frame sequences with V and J called. These copies leave out some clones; in studies compared against another copy, an unresolved V gene accounts for under half, and the cause of the remainder is not known. In this sample the table shows about 170,000 clones, 83% of which occur a single time. Jointly, the top ten make up around 2% of the sample. The sample comprised peripheral blood. The receptors here all came from a woman of 80 years or more with acute or convalescent COVID-19.

The V call is TRBV7-2, the J call TRBJ2-1, with TRBD2 matching 9 bases. Trimming at V came to 3 bases and at J to 0 bases, leaving 0 bases not matched to a gene. The V gene's germline CDR1 is SGHTA and CDR2 FQGNSA. This CDR3 has 15 residues. CDR3: CASSLGLASYNEQFF. CDR3 in DNA: TGTGCCAGCAGCTTGGGACTAGCCTCCTACAATGAGCAGTTCTTC.

The rearrangement uses TRBV19 and TRBJ2-6; no definite D call. This CDR3 contains 16 residues. Germline V gene data show CDR1 as LNHDA and CDR2 as SQIVND (reference sequence). The V end lost 3 bases, the J end lost 0 bases, and 9 bases lay between the germline ends. DNA of the CDR3: TGTGCCAGTAGTATTAACAGCCTCTCTGGGGCCAACGTCCTGACTTTC. This gives the protein CASSINSLSGANVLTF.

This chain links TRBV30 with TRBJ1-5; TRBD1 agrees at 7 bases. Trimming cost V 5 bases and J 0 bases; bases outside gene matches: 4. CDR1 GTSNPN and CDR2 SVGIG come from the germline V gene (reference sequence). The CDR3 loop spans 14 amino acids. The CDR3, as DNA: TGTGCCTGGGCCAGGGACAGTAGCAATCAGCCCCAGCATTTT. Translating gives CAWARDSSNQPQHF.

CDR3 nucleotides: TGCAGCGTTTTTGGGAGTTTCACAGATACGCAGTATTTT. Encoded protein: CSVFGSFTDTQYF. The chain couples TRBV29-1 to TRBJ2-3, with D possibly matching TRBD2 (5 bases). The CDR3 has 13 amino acids. CDR1 SQVTM and CDR2 ANQGSEA come from the germline V gene. Deletions cut 5 bases from V and 2 bases from J, with 11 bases between.

The chain combines TRBV5-1 with TRBJ2-5, with 13 positions matching TRBD2. The CDR3 is made up of 16 amino acids. Germline-derived CDR1 and CDR2 are SGHRS and YFSETQ. J gave up 5 bases and V 2 bases, and 6 bases lay outside the gene matches. CDR3 region: CASSFLGLAGSETQYF. In nucleotides, the CDR3 is TGCGCCAGCAGCTTCCTGGGACTAGCGGGGTCGGAGACCCAGTACTTC.

With respect to this clone: This sample includes further DNA sequences coding for the same CDR3. The genes are TRBV6-5 and TRBJ2-7, with 7 bases that match TRBD1. V shed 6 bases and J 0 bases; nucleotides not matched to a gene: 2. The CDR3 totals 13 residues. The V gene's germline CDR1 is MNHEY and CDR2 SVGAGI. The CDR3, as DNA: TGTGCCAGCAGCCGGACAGGCTCCTACGAGCAGTACTTC. Translating it yields CASSRTGSYEQYF.

V usage is TRBV12-3 or TRBV12-4 and J usage is TRBJ1-1; D ambiguous. V shed 1 base and J shed 5 bases, with 5 bases lying between them. The length of the CDR3 is 12 residues. CDR3 region: CASSLGQTEAFF. CDR3 DNA sequence: TGTGCCAGCAGTTTAGGGCAGACTGAAGCTTTCTTT.

This clone was counted a few times. The chain uses TRBV27 and TRBJ1-2; 7 nucleotides agree with TRBD1. Trimming at V came to 0 bases and at J to 3 bases, leaving 7 bases not matched to a gene. CDR3 size: 16 residues. The germline gives CDR1 MNHEY, CDR2 SMNVEV (reference sequence). The CDR3 region has the DNA TGTGCCAGCAGTTTATCGGGACAGAATAACTACTATGGCTACACCTTC. It is translated as CASSLSGQNNYYGYTF.

This clone was observed a single time. The CDR3 is CASSSRRTSGGAFTNEQFF. For the CDR3, the DNA is TGTGCCAGCAGCTCTCGCCGGACTAGCGGGGGGGCCTTCACCAATGAGCAGTTCTTC. V is TRBV7-9 and J is TRBJ2-1; 15 nucleotides match TRBD2. The junction had 13 bases not matched to a gene; V was cut back by 4 bases and J by 6 bases. Germline V CDR1 and CDR2: SEHNR, FQNEAQ (reference sequence). This CDR3 is 19 amino acids long.

This clone came up once. V usage is TRBV12-3 or TRBV12-4 and J usage is TRBJ1-5; D uncertain. The CDR3 contains 13 residues. Between the trimmed V and J ends, which lost 8 bases and 4 bases, there was a span of 12 bases. In nucleotides, the CDR3 is TGTGCCAGCGGATTCACCGGGAATCAGCCCCAGCATTTT. Translated, it gives CASGFTGNQPQHF.

This clone was counted between two and nine times. The rearrangement joins TRBV5-1 to TRBJ1-3; the D is unclear. V shed 6 bases and J shed 0 bases, with 31 bases lying between them. Germline V CDR1 and CDR2: SGHRS, YFSETQ. CDR3 length: 21 amino acids. CDR3 bases: TGCGCCAGCACCAAAAGGAATAGGAAGCCGAGCCGACCTAGCTCTGGAAACACCATATATTTT. It encodes CASTKRNRKPSRPSSGNTIYF.

CDR3 amino acids: CAQDSKNYGYTF. CDR3 sequence (DNA): TGTGCCCAGGACAGCAAGAACTATGGCTACACCTTC. J is TRBJ1-2 and V is TRBV30; D perhaps matches TRBD1 (6 bases). The V end lost 8 bases, the J end lost 2 bases, and 12 bases lay between the germline ends. Germline CDR1 and CDR2: GTSNPN and SVGIG (reference sequence). The CDR3 spans 12 residues.

The J gene is TRBJ2-2, the V gene TRBV9, with D hard to call. CDR3 length: 15 amino acids. CDR1 is SGDLS and CDR2 is YYNGEE in the germline V gene. Trimming removed 0 bases at V and 0 bases at J, with 6 bases between. The DNA of the CDR3 is TGTGCCAGCAGCGTAGTCGGGTCGAACACCGGGGAGCTGTTTTTT. The encoded protein is CASSVVGSNTGELFF.

This rearrangement joins TRBV7-2 to TRBJ2-5; 10 bases agree with TRBD1. Trimming took 5 bases from V and 7 from J; bases not matched to a gene: 13. The CDR3 contains 16 residues. Germline CDR1 and CDR2: SGHTA and FQGNSA. In DNA, the CDR3 is TGTGCCAGCAGCCGTCCAGGGACAGGGGCTAGGTGGACCCAGTACTTC. Translated, it gives CASSRPGTGARWTQYF.